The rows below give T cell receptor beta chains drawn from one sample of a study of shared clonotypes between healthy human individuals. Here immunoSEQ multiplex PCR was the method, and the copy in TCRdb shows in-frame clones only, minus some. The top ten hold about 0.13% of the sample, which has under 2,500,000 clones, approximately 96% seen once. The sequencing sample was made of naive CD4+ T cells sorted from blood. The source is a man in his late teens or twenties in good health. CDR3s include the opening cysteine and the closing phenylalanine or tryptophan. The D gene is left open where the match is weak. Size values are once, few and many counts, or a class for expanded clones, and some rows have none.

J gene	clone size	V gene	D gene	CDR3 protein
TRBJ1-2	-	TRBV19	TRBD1	CASSIWDSGYTF
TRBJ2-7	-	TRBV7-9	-	CASRKGPLNEQYF
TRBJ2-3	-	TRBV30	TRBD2	CAWARASGGSGTDTQYF
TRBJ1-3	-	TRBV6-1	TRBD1	CASRLQGAGDTIYF
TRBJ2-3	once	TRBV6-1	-	CASSDGRGGLTDTQYF
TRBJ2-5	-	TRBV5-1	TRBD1	CASSTQGPQETQYF
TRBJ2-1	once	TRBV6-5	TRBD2	CASSYSGLAGVNEQFF
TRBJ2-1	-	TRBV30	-	CAWSVGQVNEQFF
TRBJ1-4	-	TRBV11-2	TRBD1	CASSLGGGSGEKLFF
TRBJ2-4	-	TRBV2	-	CASSEGEQGRDF
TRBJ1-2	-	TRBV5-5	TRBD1	CASSLGGQGLWGYTF
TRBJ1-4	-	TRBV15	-	CATNRGPNEKLFF
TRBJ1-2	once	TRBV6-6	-	CASSPRGGPVGYTF
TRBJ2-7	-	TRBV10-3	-	CAITQGGEQYF
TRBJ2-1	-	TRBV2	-	CASSLFGGSSYNEQFF
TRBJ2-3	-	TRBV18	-	CASAPRAGFPDTQYF
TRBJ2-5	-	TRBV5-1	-	CASLGDGRETQYF
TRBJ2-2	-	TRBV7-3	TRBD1	CASSPRGLGNGELFF
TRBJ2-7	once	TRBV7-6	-	CASSPNGPGDEQYF
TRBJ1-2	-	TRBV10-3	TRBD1	CAIRQGADYGYTF
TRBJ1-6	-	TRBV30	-	CACPPGPSGNSPLHF
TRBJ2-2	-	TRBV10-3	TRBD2	CAISVAGARTGELFF
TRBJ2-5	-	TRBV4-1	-	CASSQGSVMGGLKRETQYF
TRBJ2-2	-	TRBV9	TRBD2	CASSVVPGGILSYGGELFF
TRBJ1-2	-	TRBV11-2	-	CASSLTRDNYGYTF
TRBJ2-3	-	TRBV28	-	CASSFERSTDTQYF
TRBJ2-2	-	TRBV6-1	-	CASSEQQFQMNTGELFF
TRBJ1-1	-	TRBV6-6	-	CASSGTENTEAFF
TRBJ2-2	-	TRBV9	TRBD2	CASSVDLTSDGELFF
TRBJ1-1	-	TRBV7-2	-	CASSPGGRPNTEAFF
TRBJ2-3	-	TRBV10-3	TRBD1	CAIRAGQGGDTQYF
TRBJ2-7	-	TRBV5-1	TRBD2	CASSSSTSGSLEQYF
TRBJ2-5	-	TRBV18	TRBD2	CATPTSPGETQYF
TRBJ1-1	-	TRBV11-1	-	CASKWSGATNTEAFF
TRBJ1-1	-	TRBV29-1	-	CSVDVAVGEAFF
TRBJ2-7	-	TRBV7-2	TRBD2	CASGREEGTYEQYF
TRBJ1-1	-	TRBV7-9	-	CASSTQGPNTEAFF
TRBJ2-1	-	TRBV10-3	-	CATLRDFRNEQFF
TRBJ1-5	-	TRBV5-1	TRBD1	CASSPGDSSNQPQHF
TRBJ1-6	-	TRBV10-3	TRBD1	CAITAGGFLDNSPLHF
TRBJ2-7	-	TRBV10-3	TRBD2	CAISAGTSGTYEQYF
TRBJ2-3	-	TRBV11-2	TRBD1	CASSLGGTAGTDTQYF
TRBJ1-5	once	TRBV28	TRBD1	CASSLQGGNQPQHF
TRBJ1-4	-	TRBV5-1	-	CASSLVVLGASDHEKLFF
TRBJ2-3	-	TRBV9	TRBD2	CASSVRTSGRDTQYF
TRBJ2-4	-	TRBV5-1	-	CASSLAGAGTKNIQYF
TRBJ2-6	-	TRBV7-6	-	CASSLLAGANVLTF
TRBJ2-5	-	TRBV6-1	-	CASSELRHGIALQETQYF
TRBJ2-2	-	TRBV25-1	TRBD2	CASSEPGLAGTGELFF